This T cell receptor (beta chain) was recovered during a study of cytomegalovirus exposure and HLA in healthy donors. Study results and limitations: Evidence from a later analysis indicated that most CMV-associated TCR beta chains looked HLA-restricted. For TCR beta chains, V- and J-gene trimming was later linked to a missense DCLRE1C variant. Previous analysis showed most TCR beta V segments were productive about 87% or about 30% of the time.

PCR amplification relied on 60 Vbeta primers (plus 13 Jbeta primers). This table comes from immunoSEQ multiplex PCR, and its TCRdb copy is limited to in-frame clones, with some not included. In the table there are some 130,000 clones, around four fifths of which are singletons. Trimming took off 4 bases at V and 0 bases at J, with 17 bases between the two ends. Germline CDR1 is SGHRS and CDR2 is YFSETQ. CDR3 length: 18 residues. For this clone: Its antigen is unidentified.

Participants comprised healthy donors of bone marrow. What was sequenced was PBMCs. V is TRBV5-1 and J is TRBJ1-6, with a possible D match to TRBD1 (6 bases). This receptor was obtained from a male donor in good health and CMV-seronegative. This CDR3 is CASSPRGLSSSYNSPLHF. The CDR3, as DNA: TGCGCCAGCAGCCCGAGGGGGTTGTCGAGCTCCTATAATTCACCCCTCCACTTT. Combining the CDR3 with reference TRBV5-1 and TRBJ1-6 gives the whole variable domain KAGVTQTPRYLIKTRGQQVTLSCSPISGHRSVSWYQQTPGQGLQFLFEYFSETQRNKGNFPGRFSGRQFSNSRSEMNVSTLELGDSALYLCASSPRGLSSSYNSPLHFGNGTRLTVT.